Below, 16 T cell receptor beta chains from the same sample are listed, as sequenced in a study of graft-versus-host responses after intestinal transplantation. The repertoire was sequenced with immunoSEQ multiplex PCR; TCRdb's copy has only in-frame clones and lacks some. This table has 80,000 to 95,000 clones, approximately 94% appearing once. These receptors are not linked to any known antigen. The sequencing here drew on unstimulated CD8+ T cells sorted from spleen or lymph node cells, taken before intestinal transplant. The source of these receptors is a human donor who received an intestinal transplant.

The chain has TRBV29-1 and TRBJ2-3, with D perhaps TRBD2 (6 bases). The CDR3 has 16 amino acids. The ends were cut back, 1 base at V and 2 bases at J, with 16 bases in the middle. Germline V gives CDR1 SQVTM, CDR2 ANQGSEA. The CDR3 sequence: CSVEAGETAYTDTQYF. In DNA form, the CDR3 reads TGCAGCGTTGAAGCGGGGGAAACAGCCTACACAGATACGCAGTATTTT.

The chain joins TRBV21-1 to TRBJ1-1; TRBD1 is taken as the D call from the table, unchecked against the DNA. TRBV21-1 is annotated as a pseudogene. The CDR3 has 16 amino acids. The CDR3 DNA reads as TGTGCCAGCAGCAAAGCGACAGATCCTGGGCGAACTGAAGCTTTCTTT. It encodes CASSKATDPGRTEAFF.

To note about this clone: At one boundary the junction diverges from the germline segment, which might be a read error. The chain links TRBV7-9 to TRBJ2-7, with D perhaps matching TRBD1 (6 bases). Germline V CDR1 and CDR2: SEHNR, FQNEAQ (reference sequence). The length of the CDR3 is 15 residues. The CDR3 loop is CASSSRTEYSYGQYF. In DNA, the CDR3 is TGTGCCAGCAGCTCACGGACAGAATACTCCTACGGGCAGTACTTC.

The J gene is TRBJ2-7, the V gene TRBV7-8, with TRBD1 matching over 8 bases. Germline CDR1 and CDR2: SGHVS and FQNEAQ. CDR3 length: 15 amino acids. The trim removed 2 bases at V and 3 bases at J, leaving 6 bases unmatched. CDR3 DNA: TGTGCCAGCAGCTTACCCCTAACAGGGGGCTACGAGCAGTACTTC. Amino acids: CASSLPLTGGYEQYF.

This rearrangement joins TRBV4-3 to TRBJ1-1; tentative D call: TRBD1 (6 bases). The CDR3 is 14 residues long. The V gene lost 1 base and the J gene lost 1 base, with 7 bases spanning the gap. CDR1 and CDR2 from the germline V gene are LGHNA and YSLEER. The CDR3 sequence is CASSQVQGNTEAFF. The CDR3 nucleotides are TGCGCCAGCAGCCAAGTACAGGGGAACACTGAAGCTTTCTTT.

The V gene is TRBV13, the J gene TRBJ2-7; D unresolved. V lost 2 bases, J lost 5 bases, and 7 bases lay in between. Germline values: CDR1 PRHDT, CDR2 FYEKMQ (reference sequence). The CDR3 length is 12 residues. The chain's CDR3 is CASSLRPHEQYF. For the CDR3, the DNA is TGTGCCAGCAGCTTACGTCCCCACGAGCAGTACTTC.

The chain links TRBV5-1 to TRBJ1-2; 7 bases agree with TRBD1. Germline loops: CDR1 SGHRS, CDR2 YFSETQ. The CDR3 consists of 16 residues. Losses at the gene ends were 4 bases for V and 7 bases for J; bases not matched to a gene: 16. The CDR3 reads CASSGPSQGIIGGYTF. DNA for the CDR3: TGCGCCAGCAGCGGGCCCTCACAGGGGATAATTGGTGGCTACACCTTC.

The chain carries TRBV28 and TRBJ2-1, with TRBD2 as a possible D gene (5 bases). Germline CDR1 MDHEN, CDR2 SYDVKM. The CDR3 sequence is 15 residues long. Trimming pared 2 bases from V and 6 bases from J, leaving 14 bases between. The chain's CDR3 is CASSLVTLASNEQFF. The CDR3 bases are TGTGCCAGCAGTTTAGTTACGCTAGCTTCCAATGAGCAGTTCTTC.

Here the CDR3 reads CASSLVPLWERGAFNEQFF. The CDR3 nucleotides are TGTGCCAGCAGCTTAGTCCCCCTCTGGGAGCGGGGGGCCTTTAATGAGCAGTTCTTC. The chain has TRBV7-6 and TRBJ2-1, with 9 bases matching TRBD2. There are 19 residues in the CDR3. The V and J ends lost 1 base and 7 bases, in that order; junction bases with no gene match: 17. CDR1 and CDR2 from the germline V gene are SGHVS and FNYEAQ.

This rearrangement joins TRBV29-1 to TRBJ2-2; D perhaps matches TRBD2 (6 bases). CDR1 and CDR2 (germline): SQVTM, ANQGSEA. The V and J ends lost 2 bases and 4 bases respectively, with 8 bases between them. The CDR3 contains 13 residues. The CDR3: CSVELGGTGELFF. The CDR3 DNA sequence: TGCAGCGTTGAACTCGGGGGCACCGGGGAGCTGTTTTTT.

The rearrangement uses TRBV6-5 and TRBJ2-5; D gene ambiguous. In germline, CDR1 is MNHEY, CDR2 SVGAGI. The CDR3 length is 14 residues. Trimming shortened V by 11 bases and J by 0 bases, and 16 bases separated the two germline ends. The CDR3 reads CAEQLTEYQETQYF. CDR3 in DNA: TGTGCCGAGCAGTTGACGGAGTACCAAGAGACCCAGTACTTC.

This clone is a singleton in its sample. J is TRBJ1-6 and V is TRBV6-6, with TRBD1 matching over 9 bases. Looked up from germline, CDR1 is MNHNY and CDR2 is SVGAGI (reference sequence). CDR3 size: 16 residues. J was trimmed by 3 bases and V by 6 bases; bases with no gene match: 6. The CDR3 DNA follows: TGTGCCAGCAGGGAACAGGGGGCCAACTATAATTCACCCCTCCACTTT. This codes for CASREQGANYNSPLHF.

The chain links TRBV29-1 to TRBJ2-1, with D tentatively TRBD1 (6 bases). The CDR3 runs 14 residues. Trimming shortened V by 7 bases and J by 1 base, and 14 bases separated the two germline ends. Germline V gene sequence: CDR1 SQVTM, CDR2 ANQGSEA. CDR3 residues: CSASQQGSYNEQFF. CDR3 nucleotides: TGCAGCGCCAGTCAGCAGGGGTCCTACAATGAGCAGTTCTTC.

The chain employs TRBV6-4 and TRBJ2-7; 8 nucleotides agree with TRBD1. CDR1 and CDR2 from the germline V gene are MRHNA and SNTAGT. Trimming took 4 bases from V and 2 from J; bases not matched to a gene: 16. The CDR3 length is 18 residues. The CDR3 nucleotides read TGTGCCAGCAGTGCCGAAGACTACCGGACAGGGACTCCCTACGAGCAGTACTTC. Translating gives CASSAEDYRTGTPYEQYF.

The chain joins TRBV11-3 to TRBJ2-7; a possible D gene is TRBD2 (6 bases). Trimming cost V 1 base and J 1 base, with 11 bases left between them. CDR1 is SGHNT and CDR2 is YENEEA in the germline V gene. The CDR3 has 15 residues. The CDR3 bases are TGTGCCAGCAGCTTAGTGGCTAGCGCGTCCTACGAGCAGTACTTC. Translating it yields CASSLVASASYEQYF.

This clone showed up just a few times. The chain joins TRBV19 to TRBJ1-4; tentative D call: TRBD1 (6 bases). Germline loops: CDR1 LNHDA, CDR2 SQIVND (reference sequence). This CDR3 is 15 amino acids long. V dropped 5 bases and J dropped 7 bases, with 17 bases sitting between them. In DNA, the CDR3 is TGTGCCAGTAGTGAAACACAGGGTTGGGGTGAAAAACTGTTTTTT. Translation: CASSETQGWGEKLFF.